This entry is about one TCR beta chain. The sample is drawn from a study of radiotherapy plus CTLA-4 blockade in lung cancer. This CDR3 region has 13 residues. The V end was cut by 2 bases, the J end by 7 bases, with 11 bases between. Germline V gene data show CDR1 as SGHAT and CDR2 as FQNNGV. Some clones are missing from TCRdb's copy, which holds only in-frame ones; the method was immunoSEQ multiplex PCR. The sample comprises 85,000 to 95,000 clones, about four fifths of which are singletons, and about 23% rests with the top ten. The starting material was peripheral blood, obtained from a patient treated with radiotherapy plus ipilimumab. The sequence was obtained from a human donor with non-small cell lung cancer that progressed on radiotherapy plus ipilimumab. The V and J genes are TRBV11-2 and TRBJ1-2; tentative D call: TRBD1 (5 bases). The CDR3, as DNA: TGTGCCAGCAGCTTATGGGGGGAGGGTGGCTACACCTTC. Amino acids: CASSLWGEGGYTF. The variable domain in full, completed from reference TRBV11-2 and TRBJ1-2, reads EAGVAQSPRYKIIEKRQSVAFWCNPISGHATLYWYQQILGQGPKLLIQFQNNGVVDDSQLPKDRFSAERLKGVDSTLKIQPAKLEDSAVYLCASSLWGEGGYTFGSGTRLTVV.